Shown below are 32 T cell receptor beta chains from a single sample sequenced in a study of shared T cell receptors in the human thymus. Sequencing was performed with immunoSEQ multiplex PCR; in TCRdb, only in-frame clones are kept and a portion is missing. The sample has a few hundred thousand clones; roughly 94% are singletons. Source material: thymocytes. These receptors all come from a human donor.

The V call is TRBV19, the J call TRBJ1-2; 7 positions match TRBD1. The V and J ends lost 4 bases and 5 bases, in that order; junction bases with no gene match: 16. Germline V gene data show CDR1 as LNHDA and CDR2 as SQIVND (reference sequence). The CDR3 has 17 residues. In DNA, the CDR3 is TGTGCCAGTAGTACTACCGCTCGCAGGGGGAATGGGTATGGCTACACCTTC. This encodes CASSTTARRGNGYGYTF.

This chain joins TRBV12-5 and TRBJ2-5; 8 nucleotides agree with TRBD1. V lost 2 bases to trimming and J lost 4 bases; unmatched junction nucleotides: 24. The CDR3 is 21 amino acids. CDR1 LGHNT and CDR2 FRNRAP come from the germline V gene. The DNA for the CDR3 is TGTGCTAGTGGTTTGTCACCCCGTTGGGGCAGGGGGCTCCATCTCCCAGAGACCCAGTACTTC. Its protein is CASGLSPRWGRGLHLPETQYF.

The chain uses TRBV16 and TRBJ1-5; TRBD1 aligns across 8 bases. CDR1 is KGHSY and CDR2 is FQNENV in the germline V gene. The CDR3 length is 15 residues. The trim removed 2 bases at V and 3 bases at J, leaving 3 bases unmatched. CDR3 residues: CASSQGDRYNQPQHF. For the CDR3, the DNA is TGTGCCAGCAGCCAAGGGGACAGGTACAATCAGCCCCAGCATTTT.

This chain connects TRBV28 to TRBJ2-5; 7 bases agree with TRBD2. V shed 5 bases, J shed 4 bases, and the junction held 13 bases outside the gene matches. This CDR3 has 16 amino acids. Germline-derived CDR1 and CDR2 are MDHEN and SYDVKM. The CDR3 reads CASSILTGTGGETQYF. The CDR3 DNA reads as TGTGCCAGCAGTATTTTAACCGGGACGGGGGGAGAGACCCAGTACTTC.

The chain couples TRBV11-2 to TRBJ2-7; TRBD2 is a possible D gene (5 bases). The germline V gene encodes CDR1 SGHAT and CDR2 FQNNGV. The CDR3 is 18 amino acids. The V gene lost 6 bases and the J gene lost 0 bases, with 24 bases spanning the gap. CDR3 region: CASSLQRVRTYSSYEQYF. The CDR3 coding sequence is TGTGCCAGCAGTTTACAACGGGTCCGGACTTACTCCTCCTACGAGCAGTACTTC.

The CDR3: CASRLDSPSLNYGYTF. The CDR3 nucleotides are TGTGCAAGTCGCCTGGACAGTCCTTCCCTTAACTATGGCTACACCTTC. The chain joins TRBV12-2 to TRBJ1-2; the table's D call TRBD1 went unverified against the DNA. TRBV12-2 is a pseudogene locus. This CDR3 contains 16 residues.

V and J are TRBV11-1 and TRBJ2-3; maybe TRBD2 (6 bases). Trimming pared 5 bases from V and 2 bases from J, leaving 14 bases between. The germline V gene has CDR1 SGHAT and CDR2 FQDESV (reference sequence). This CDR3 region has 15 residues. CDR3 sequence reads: CASSRRERDTDTQYF. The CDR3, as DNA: TGTGCCAGCAGCCGCCGGGAGCGCGACACAGATACGCAGTATTTT.

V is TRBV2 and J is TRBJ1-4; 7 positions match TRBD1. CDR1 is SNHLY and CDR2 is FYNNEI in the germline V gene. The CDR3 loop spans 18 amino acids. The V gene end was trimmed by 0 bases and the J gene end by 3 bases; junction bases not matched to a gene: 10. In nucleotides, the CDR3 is TGTGCCAGCAGTGAAGCGATATTCCAGGGGGGGCCTAATGAAAAACTGTTTTTT. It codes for CASSEAIFQGGPNEKLFF.

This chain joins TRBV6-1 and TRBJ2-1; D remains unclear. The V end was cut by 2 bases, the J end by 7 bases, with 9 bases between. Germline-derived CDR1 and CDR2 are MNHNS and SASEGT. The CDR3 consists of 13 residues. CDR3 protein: CASSEPLRNEQFF. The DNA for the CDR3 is TGTGCCAGCAGTGAACCTCTGCGGAATGAGCAGTTCTTC.

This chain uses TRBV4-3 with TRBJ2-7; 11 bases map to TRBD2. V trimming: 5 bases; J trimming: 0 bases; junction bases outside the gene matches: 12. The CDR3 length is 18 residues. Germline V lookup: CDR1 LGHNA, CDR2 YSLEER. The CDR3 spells CASSWRGSTSGSSYEQYF. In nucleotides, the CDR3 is TGCGCCAGCAGCTGGAGGGGGTCTACTAGCGGGAGCTCCTACGAGCAGTACTTC.

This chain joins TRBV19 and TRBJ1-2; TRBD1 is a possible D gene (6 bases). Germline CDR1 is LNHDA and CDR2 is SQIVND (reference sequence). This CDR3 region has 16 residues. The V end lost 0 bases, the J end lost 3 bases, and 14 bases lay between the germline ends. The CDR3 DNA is TGTGCCAGTAGTATAGAATTGCAGGGGTTTGACTATGGCTACACCTTC. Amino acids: CASSIELQGFDYGYTF. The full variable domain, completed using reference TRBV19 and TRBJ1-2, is DGGITQSPKYLFRKEGQNVTLSCEQNLNHDAMYWYRQDPGQGLRLIYYSQIVNDFQKGDIAEGYSVSREKKESFPLTVTSAQKNPTAFYLCASSIELQGFDYGYTFGSGTRLTVV.

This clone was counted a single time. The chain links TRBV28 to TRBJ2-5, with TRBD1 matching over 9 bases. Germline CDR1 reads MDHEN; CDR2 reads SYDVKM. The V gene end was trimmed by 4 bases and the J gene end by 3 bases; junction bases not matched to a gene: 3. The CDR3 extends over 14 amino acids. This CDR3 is CASSWGQGKETQYF. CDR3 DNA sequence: TGTGCCAGCAGTTGGGGACAGGGAAAAGAGACCCAGTACTTC.

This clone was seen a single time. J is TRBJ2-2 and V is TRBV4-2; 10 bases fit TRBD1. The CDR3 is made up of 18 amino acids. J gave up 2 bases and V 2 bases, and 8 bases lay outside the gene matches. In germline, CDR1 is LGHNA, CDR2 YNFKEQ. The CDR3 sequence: CASSQPGQGLINTGELFF. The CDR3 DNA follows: TGTGCCAGCAGCCAACCGGGACAGGGGTTAATTAACACCGGGGAGCTGTTTTTT.

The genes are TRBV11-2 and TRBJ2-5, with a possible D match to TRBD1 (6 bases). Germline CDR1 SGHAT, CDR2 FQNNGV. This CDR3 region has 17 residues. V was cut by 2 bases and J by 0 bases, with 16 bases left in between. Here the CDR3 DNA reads TGTGCCAGCAGCTTAACGGATGAATGGACAGACCAAGAGACCCAGTACTTC. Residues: CASSLTDEWTDQETQYF.

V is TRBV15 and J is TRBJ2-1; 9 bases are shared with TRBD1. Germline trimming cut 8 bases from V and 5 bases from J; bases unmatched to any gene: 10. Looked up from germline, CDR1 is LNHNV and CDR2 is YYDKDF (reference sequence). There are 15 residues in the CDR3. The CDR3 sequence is CATLPNRDRDNEQFF. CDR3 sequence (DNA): TGTGCCACCTTACCTAACCGGGACAGGGACAATGAGCAGTTCTTC.

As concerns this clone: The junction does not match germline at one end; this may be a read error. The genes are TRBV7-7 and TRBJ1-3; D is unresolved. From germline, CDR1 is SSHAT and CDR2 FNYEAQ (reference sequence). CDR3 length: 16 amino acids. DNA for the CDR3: TGTGCTAGCAGCCCTAGCCTGGAGGGCCCAGGAAACACCATATATTTT. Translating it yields CASSPSLEGPGNTIYF.

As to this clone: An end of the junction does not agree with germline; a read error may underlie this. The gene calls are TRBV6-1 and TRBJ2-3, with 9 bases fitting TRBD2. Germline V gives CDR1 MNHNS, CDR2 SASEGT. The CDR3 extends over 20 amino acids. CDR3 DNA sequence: TGTGCCAGCAGCGAAGACGGGAGGGGGCGGGAGGGCCGCGTCACAGATACGCAGTATTTT. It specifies CASSEDGRGREGRVTDTQYF.

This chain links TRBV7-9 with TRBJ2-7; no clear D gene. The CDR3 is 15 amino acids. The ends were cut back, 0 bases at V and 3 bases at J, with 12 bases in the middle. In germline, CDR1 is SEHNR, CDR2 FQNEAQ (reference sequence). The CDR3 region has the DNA TGTGCCAGCAGCTTAGCGCAGGACGGAGACTACGAGCAGTACTTC. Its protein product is CASSLAQDGDYEQYF.

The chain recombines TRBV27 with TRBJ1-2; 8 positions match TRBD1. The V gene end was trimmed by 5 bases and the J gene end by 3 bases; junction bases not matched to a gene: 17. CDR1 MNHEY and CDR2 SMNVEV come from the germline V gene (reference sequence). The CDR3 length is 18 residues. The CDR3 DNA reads TGTGCCAGCAGTATCTTAACCGGGACAGGAAAGACATACTATGGCTACACCTTC. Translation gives CASSILTGTGKTYYGYTF.

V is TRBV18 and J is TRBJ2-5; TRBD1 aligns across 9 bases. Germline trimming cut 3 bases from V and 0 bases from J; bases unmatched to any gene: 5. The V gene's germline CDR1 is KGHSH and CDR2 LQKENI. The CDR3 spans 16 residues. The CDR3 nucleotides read TGTGCCAGCTCACCGCGGGACAGGGACCACCAAGAGACCCAGTACTTC. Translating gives CASSPRDRDHQETQYF.

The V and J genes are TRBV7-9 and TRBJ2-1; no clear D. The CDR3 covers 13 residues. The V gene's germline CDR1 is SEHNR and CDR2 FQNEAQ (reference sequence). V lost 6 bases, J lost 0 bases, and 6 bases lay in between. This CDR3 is CASRPASYNEQFF. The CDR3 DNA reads TGTGCCAGCAGACCTGCCTCCTACAATGAGCAGTTCTTC.

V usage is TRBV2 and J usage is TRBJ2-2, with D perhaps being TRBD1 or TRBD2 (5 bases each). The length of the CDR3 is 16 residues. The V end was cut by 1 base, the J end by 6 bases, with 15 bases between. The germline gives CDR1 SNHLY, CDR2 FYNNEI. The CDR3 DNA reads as TGTGCCAGCAGTGAAGAACGAGGGGTGGGCTCCGGGGAGCTGTTTTTT. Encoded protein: CASSEERGVGSGELFF.

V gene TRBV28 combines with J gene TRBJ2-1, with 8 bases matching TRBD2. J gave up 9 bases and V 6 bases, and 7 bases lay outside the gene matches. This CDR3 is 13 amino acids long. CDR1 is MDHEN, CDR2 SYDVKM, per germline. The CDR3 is CASSPLSGIEQFF. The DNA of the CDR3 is TGTGCCAGCAGCCCACTTAGCGGGATTGAGCAGTTCTTC.

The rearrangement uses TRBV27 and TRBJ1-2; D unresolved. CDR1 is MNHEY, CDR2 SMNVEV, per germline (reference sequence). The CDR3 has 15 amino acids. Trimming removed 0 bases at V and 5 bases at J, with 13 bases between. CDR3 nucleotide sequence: TGTGCCAGCAGTTTATCACGGGAAAGACGGTATGGCTACACCTTC. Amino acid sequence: CASSLSRERRYGYTF.

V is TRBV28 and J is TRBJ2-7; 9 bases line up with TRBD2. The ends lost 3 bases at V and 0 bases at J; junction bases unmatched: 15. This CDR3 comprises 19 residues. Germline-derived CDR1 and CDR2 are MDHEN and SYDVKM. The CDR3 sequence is CASSLGVETTTSGSYEQYF. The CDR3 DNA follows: TGTGCCAGCAGTTTGGGGGTGGAGACAACGACTAGCGGCTCCTACGAGCAGTACTTC. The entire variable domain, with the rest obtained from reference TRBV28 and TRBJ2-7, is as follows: DVKVTQSSRYLVKRTGEKVFLECVQDMDHENMFWYRQDPGLGLRLIYFSYDVKMKEKGDIPEGYSVSREKKERFSLILESASTNQTSMYLCASSLGVETTTSGSYEQYFGPGTRLTVT.

The CDR3 spells CASSLAKAGALLQETQYF. Written as DNA, the CDR3 is TGCGCCAGCAGCTTGGCCAAGGCGGGAGCACTATTACAAGAGACCCAGTACTTC. The chain is built from TRBV5-1 and TRBJ2-5; TRBD2 matches at 7 bases. From germline, CDR1 is SGHRS and CDR2 YFSETQ. This CDR3 region has 18 residues. After removal of 0 bases from V and 2 bases from J, the junction contained 13 bases not matched to a gene.

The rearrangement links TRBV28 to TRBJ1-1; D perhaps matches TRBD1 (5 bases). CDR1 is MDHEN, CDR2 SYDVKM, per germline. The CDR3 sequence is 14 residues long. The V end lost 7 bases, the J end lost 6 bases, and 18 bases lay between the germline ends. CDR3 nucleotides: TGTGCCAGCACCGGACCCGGGGGAAATGCTGAAGCTTTCTTT. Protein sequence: CASTGPGGNAEAFF.

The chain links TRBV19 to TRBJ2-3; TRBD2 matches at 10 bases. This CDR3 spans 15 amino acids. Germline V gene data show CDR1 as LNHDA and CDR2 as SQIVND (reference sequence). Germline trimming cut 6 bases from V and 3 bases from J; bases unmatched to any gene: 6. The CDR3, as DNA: TGTGCCAGTAGCTGGCTAGCGGGAGTTACAGATACGCAGTATTTT. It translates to CASSWLAGVTDTQYF.

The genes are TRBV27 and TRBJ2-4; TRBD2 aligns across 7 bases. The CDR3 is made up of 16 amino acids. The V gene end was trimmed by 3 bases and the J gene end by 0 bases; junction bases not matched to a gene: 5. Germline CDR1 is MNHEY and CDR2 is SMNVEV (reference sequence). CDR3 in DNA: TGTGCCAGCAGTTTGGAGGGGACTATAGCCAAAAACATTCAGTACTTC. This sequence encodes CASSLEGTIAKNIQYF.

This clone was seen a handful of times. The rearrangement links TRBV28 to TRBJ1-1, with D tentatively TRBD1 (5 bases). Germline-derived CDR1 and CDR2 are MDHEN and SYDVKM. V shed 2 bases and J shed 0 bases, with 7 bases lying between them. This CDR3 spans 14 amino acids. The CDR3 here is CASSLRGVNTEAFF. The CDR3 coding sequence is TGTGCCAGCAGTTTAAGAGGGGTGAACACTGAAGCTTTCTTT.

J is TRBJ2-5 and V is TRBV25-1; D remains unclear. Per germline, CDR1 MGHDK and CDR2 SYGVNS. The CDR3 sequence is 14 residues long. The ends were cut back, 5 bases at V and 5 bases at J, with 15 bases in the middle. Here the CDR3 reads CASSLRAIRETQYF. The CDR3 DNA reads TGTGCCAGCAGTCTTCGCGCGATCCGGGAGACCCAGTACTTC.

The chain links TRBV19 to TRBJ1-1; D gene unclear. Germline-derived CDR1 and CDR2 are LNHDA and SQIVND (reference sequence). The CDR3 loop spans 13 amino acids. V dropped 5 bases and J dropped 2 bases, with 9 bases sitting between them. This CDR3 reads CASSEVPNTEAFF. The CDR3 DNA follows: TGTGCCAGTAGTGAGGTTCCCAACACTGAAGCTTTCTTT.